Listed here is a single T cell receptor (beta chain). No antigen is known for it. Trimming removed 5 bases from V and 7 bases from J; junction bases left unmatched: 10. The CDR3 contains 17 residues. Germline loops: CDR1 MNHEY, CDR2 SMNVEV (reference sequence). This sample stems from a study of cytomegalovirus exposure and HLA in healthy donors. Vbeta (60) and Jbeta (13) primers were used in the PCR. Only in-frame clones appear in the TCRdb table, and some are missing; sequencing was by immunoSEQ multiplex PCR. Of approximately 130,000 clones listed, about 75% are singletons. The study, taken as a whole, reports: Roughly uniform sequencing depth across donors was assumed, possibly incorrectly.

The chain recombines TRBV27 with TRBJ2-1, with TRBD2 identical over 14 bases. This receptor was obtained from a woman between 40 and 50 years old in good health and CMV-seronegative. What was sequenced was PBMCs. The CDR3 DNA sequence: TGTGCCAGCAGTCCATCGAGACTAGCGGGGGGGCCGAATGAGCAGTTCTTC. Its protein product is CASSPSRLAGGPNEQFF.